This entry features one T cell receptor (beta chain) sequence. Its antigen is undetermined. The data were taken from a study of identical twins. The CDR3 is made up of 20 amino acids. V lost 3 bases to trimming and J lost 1 base, with 23 bases between them. Germline lookup yields CDR1 KGHDR and CDR2 SFDVKD. Notes on the study in general: Clonotypes of the beta chain that were abundant in cord blood carried fewer insertions (memory repertoires showed none).

Through template switching, a universal primer site was introduced, and the cDNA contained unique molecular identifiers. MiXCR, applied by TCRdb to the 5' RACE reads, yields one record per CDR3 protein. The repertoire holds hundreds of thousands of distinct CDR3 sequences, with 9% to 15% as singletons. These records were also assigned to another study, of yellow fever vaccine responses in identical twins.

This clonotype was sampled from a young woman in good health. This sequence joins TRBV24-1 and TRBJ2-2; the D gene could be TRBD1 or TRBD2 (5 bases each). Sequencing input: CD8+ T cells sorted from blood. The DNA of the CDR3 is TGTGCCACCAGTGATCTCCGGGACCCAACGCTGACATGGAACACCGGGGAGCTGTTTTTT. Its translation is CATSDLRDPTLTWNTGELFF.